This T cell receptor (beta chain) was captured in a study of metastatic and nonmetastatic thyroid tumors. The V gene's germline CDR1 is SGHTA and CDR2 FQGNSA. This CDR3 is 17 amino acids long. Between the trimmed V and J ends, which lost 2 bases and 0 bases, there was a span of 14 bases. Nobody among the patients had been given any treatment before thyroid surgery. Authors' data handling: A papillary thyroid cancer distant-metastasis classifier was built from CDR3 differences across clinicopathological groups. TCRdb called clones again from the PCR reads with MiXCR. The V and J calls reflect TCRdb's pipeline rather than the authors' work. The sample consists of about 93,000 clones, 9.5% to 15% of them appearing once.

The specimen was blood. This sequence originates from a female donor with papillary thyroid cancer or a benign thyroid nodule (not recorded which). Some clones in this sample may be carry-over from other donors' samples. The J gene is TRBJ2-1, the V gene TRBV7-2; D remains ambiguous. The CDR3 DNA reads TGTGCCAGCAGCTTATACCGGCTAGAGGACTCCTACAATGAGCAGTTCTTC. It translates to CASSLYRLEDSYNEQFF.